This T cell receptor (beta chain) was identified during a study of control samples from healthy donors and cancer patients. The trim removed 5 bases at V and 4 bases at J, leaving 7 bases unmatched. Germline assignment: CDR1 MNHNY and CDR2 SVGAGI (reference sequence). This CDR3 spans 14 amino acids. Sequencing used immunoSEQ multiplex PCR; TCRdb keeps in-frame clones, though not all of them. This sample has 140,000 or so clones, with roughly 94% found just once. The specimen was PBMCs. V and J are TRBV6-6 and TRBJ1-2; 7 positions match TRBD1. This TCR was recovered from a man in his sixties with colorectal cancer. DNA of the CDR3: TGTGCCAGCAGTGGTACAGGGGAGGGCTATGGCTACACCTTC. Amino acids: CASSGTGEGYGYTF.